The T cell receptor beta chain described here comes from a study of T cells in Graves' hyperthyroidism and ophthalmopathy. Notes on the study in general: Most clonotypes that expanded in the thyroid above 0.001 also showed up in blood.

The CDR3 has 18 residues. V lost 6 bases to trimming and J lost 2 bases, with 23 bases between them. In germline, CDR1 is MNHEY, CDR2 SVGEGT. Clinical symptoms, serum thyroxine and TRAb, thyroid ultrasound and orbital computed tomography together formed the diagnostic basis. The sample holds many counts of this clonotype. Its antigen is not known. Researchers amplified the TCR beta CDR3 regions from RNA transcripts. First-round RT-PCR targeting the TCR CDR3 was performed with the HTBI primer set. TCRdb reprocessed the multiplex PCR reads via MiXCR and lists one record per CDR3 protein. Of around 450,000 distinct CDR3 sequences in the sample, about 15% were seen once.

The sample consisted of blood. This TCR derives from a woman aged 18-29 years with Graves' hyperthyroidism. The J gene is TRBJ1-5, the V gene TRBV6-2 or TRBV6-3, with D possibly matching TRBD1 (5 bases). CDR3: CASRVGTRGVVGNQPQHF. As DNA, the CDR3 is TGTGCCAGCAGAGTCGGGACCCGGGGGGTAGTTGGCAATCAGCCCCAGCATTTT.